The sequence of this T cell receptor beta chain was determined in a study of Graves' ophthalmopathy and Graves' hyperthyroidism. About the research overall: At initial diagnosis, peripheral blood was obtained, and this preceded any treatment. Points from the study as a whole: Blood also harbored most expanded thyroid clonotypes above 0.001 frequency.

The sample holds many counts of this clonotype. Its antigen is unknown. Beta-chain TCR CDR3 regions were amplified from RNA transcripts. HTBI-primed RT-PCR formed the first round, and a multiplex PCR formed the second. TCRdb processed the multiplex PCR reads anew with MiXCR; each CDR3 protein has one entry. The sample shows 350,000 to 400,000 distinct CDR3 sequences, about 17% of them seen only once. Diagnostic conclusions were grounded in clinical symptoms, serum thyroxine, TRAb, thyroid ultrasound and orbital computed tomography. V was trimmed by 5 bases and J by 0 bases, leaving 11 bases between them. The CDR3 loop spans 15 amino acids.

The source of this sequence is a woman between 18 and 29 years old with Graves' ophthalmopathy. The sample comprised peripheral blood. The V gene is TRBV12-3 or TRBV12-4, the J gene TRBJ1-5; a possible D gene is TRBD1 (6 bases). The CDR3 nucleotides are TGTGCCAGCAGTACCCGGACAGATAGCAATCAGCCCCAGCATTTT. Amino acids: CASSTRTDSNQPQHF.